The TCR beta chain described here comes from a study of blood T cell repertoires in COVID-19. Study in general: T cells, B-cell-depleted T cells, or PBMCs supplied cDNA or gDNA.

Profiling relied on immunoSEQ multiplex PCR, and the TCRdb table lists in-frame clones only, not all of them. This table holds 250,000 to 350,000 clones, 90% found once. The germline V gene has CDR1 SGHTS and CDR2 YDEGEE. Trimming took 0 bases from V and 1 from J; bases not matched to a gene: 5. The CDR3 spans 16 residues. This clone was detected once. The chain links TRBV5-8 to TRBJ2-3; TRBD1 aligns across 7 bases. This receptor was obtained from a woman aged 45-65 years with COVID-19, enrolled during active disease. Sample: peripheral blood. CDR3 nucleotides: TGTGCCAGCAGCTTGGGGACAGGCTTGGGCACAGATACGCAGTATTTT. It yields the protein CASSLGTGLGTDTQYF.